The present T cell receptor beta chain was sequenced within a study of cytotoxic CD8 clonotypes in ibrutinib-treated CLL. Turning to the study itself: Among patients, approximately 24 responded partially and 2 completely; 15 or so then stayed remitted and some twelve progressed after median 68 months. The study recorded mean values of approximately 260,000 productive templates and under 100,000 productive rearrangements per sample.

The CDR3 runs 15 residues. From germline, CDR1 is MNHEY and CDR2 SMNVEV (reference sequence). V lost 4 bases and J lost 4; bases outside the gene matches: 7. A remark on this clone: Its antigen is currently unknown.

This table comes from immunoSEQ multiplex PCR, and its TCRdb copy is limited to in-frame clones, with some not included. This sample has hundreds of thousands of clones, with roughly 70% found just once. Study-level findings and limits: Public clonotypes were seen rarely and were contracted or stable on treatment.

Sequences were derived from PBMCs, sampled after 24 months of ibrutinib treatment. This chain joins TRBV27 and TRBJ2-7; TRBD2 agrees at 10 bases. This receptor was identified in a human donor with chronic lymphocytic leukemia. This CDR3 is CASSSELAGSYEQYF. The DNA of the CDR3 is TGTGCCAGCAGTTCGGAACTAGCGGGATCTTACGAGCAGTACTTC.